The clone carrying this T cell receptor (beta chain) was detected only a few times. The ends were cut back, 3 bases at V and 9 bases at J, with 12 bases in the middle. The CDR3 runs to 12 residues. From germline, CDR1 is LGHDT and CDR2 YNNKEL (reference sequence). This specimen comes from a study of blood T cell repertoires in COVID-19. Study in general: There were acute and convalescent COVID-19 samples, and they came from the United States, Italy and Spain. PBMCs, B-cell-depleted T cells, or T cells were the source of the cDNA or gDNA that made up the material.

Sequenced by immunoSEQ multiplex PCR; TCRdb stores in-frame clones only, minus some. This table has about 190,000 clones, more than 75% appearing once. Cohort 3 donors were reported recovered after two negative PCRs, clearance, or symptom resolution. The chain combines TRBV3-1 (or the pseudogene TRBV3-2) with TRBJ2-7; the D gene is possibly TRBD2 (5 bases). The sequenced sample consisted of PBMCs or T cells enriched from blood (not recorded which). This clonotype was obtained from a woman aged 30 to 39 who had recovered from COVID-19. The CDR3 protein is CASSHQSGWQYF. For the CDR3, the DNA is TGTGCCAGCAGCCACCAAAGCGGATGGCAGTACTTC.